Below, one T cell receptor beta chain is given with its context. Its antigen remains unidentified. Using a J-beta primer mix together with a sample-barcoded 5' primer, a second PCR was run for roughly 7 to 11 cycles. TCRdb fed the 5' RACE reads into MiXCR, producing one record per CDR3 protein. The sample holds about 1.8 million distinct CDR3 sequences; roughly 50% are singletons and the top ten take around 2.1%. This record comes from a study of blood T cells in healthy people across ages. The CDR3 has 14 residues. CDR1 is SGHRS and CDR2 is YFSETQ in the germline V gene. V lost 4 bases and J 7 bases, leaving 12 bases between the germline ends. General study points: PBMC samples, being unsorted, prevented any conclusive comparison of naive and antigen-experienced cells.

The gene calls are TRBV5-1 and TRBJ1-6; D remains ambiguous. What was sequenced was blood. The TCR originated in a woman in her thirties or forties in good health. The CDR3 reads CASSPSRHNSPLHF. Here the CDR3 DNA reads TGCGCCAGCAGCCCCTCGAGGCACAATTCACCCCTCCACTTT.